This paragraph reports one T cell receptor (beta chain). This sample was taken from a study of cytomegalovirus exposure and HLA in healthy donors. A multiplex PCR was run with 60 Vbeta primers and 13 Jbeta primers. The repertoire was sequenced with immunoSEQ multiplex PCR; TCRdb's copy has only in-frame clones and lacks some. Of roughly 140,000 clones in the sample, 75% to 80% are singletons; the top ten hold roughly 5.6%. Sequencing used PBMCs. The receptor was derived from a woman between 40 and 50 years old in good health and CMV-seropositive.

The CDR3 DNA sequence: TGTGCCAGCAGCTCGATACGGGGAACGGCAGATAATTCACCCCTCCACTTT. Protein: CASSSIRGTADNSPLHF. V is TRBV7-6 and J is TRBJ1-6; no definite D call. Germline CDR1 reads SGHVS; CDR2 reads FNYEAQ. This CDR3 is 17 amino acids long. Trimming removed 4 bases from V and 5 bases from J, with 18 bases in between.